These 14 T cell receptor beta chains were sequenced from one sample in a study of human T cells and chemical hapten exposure. Each CDR3 protein gets one entry after TCRdb re-called the RACE reads with MiXCR. Of 90,000 to 120,000 distinct CDR3 sequences detected, 11% appear once; the ten largest clones hold 3% to 4%. The time point here: patch test 1, 2 weeks after DPC sensitization. Treatment in this sample: therapeutic diphenylcyclopropenone sensitization with weekly scalp DPC. The source material was whole blood, sampled in connection with sensitization to the hapten diphenylcyclopropenone (DPC). These receptors were collected from a middle-aged woman with alopecia areata. Some clones in this sample may be carry-over from other donors' samples.

The chain joins TRBV27 to TRBJ2-5; perhaps TRBD2 as D (6 bases). Germline assignment: CDR1 MNHEY and CDR2 SMNVEV (reference sequence). The CDR3 is 13 residues long. With 3 bases removed from V and 7 bases from J, the gap between germline ends came to 12 bases. The DNA of the CDR3 is TGTGCCAGCAGTTTTGACGGGCGGGGGACCCAGTACTTC. Translating gives CASSFDGRGTQYF.

The chain combines TRBV27 with TRBJ2-2; D possibly uses TRBD1 or TRBD2 (5 bases each). There are 16 residues in the CDR3. Germline-derived CDR1 and CDR2 are MNHEY and SMNVEV (reference sequence). The V end was cut by 8 bases, the J end by 1 base, with 17 bases between. This chain's CDR3 is CASGKTGPRNTGELFF. The CDR3 DNA follows: TGTGCCAGCGGGAAAACGGGACCGCGGAACACCGGGGAGCTGTTTTTT.

This clonotype was detected many times. This chain uses TRBV20-1 with TRBJ2-7, with 9 bases lining up with TRBD1. Germline assignment: CDR1 DFQATT and CDR2 SNEGSKA (reference sequence). This CDR3 is 14 amino acids long. V lost 6 bases to trimming and J lost 5 bases; unmatched junction nucleotides: 11. The CDR3 loop reads CSASTRQGVHEQYF. The DNA of the CDR3 is TGCAGTGCCTCCACTCGACAGGGGGTTCACGAGCAGTACTTC.

This clonotype was observed a few times. V gene TRBV5-1 combines with J gene TRBJ2-1; 10 positions agree with TRBD2. The germline CDR1 and CDR2 sequences are SGHRS and YFSETQ. V lost 4 bases to trimming and J lost 7 bases; unmatched junction nucleotides: 5. The CDR3 runs to 14 residues. The CDR3 nucleotides are TGCGCCAGCAGCCAACTAGCGGGGCTAAATGAGCAGTTCTTC. Translated: CASSQLAGLNEQFF.

This clonotype was seen more than once but under ten times. J is TRBJ2-7 and V is TRBV11-2; D uncertain. The CDR3 is 10 amino acids. CDR1 and CDR2 from the germline V gene are SGHAT and FQNNGV. Trimming left V 3 bases short and J 7 bases short, with 4 bases between. The CDR3 sequence: CASSFGEQYF. CDR3 DNA sequence: TGTGCCAGCAGCTTCGGGGAGCAGTACTTC.

This clonotype was picked up a small number of times. The rearrangement joins TRBV20-1 to TRBJ2-5; D gene unclear. The CDR3 loop spans 13 amino acids. V lost 1 base to trimming and J lost 3 bases, with 9 bases between them. Germline lookup yields CDR1 DFQATT and CDR2 SNEGSKA (reference sequence). The CDR3 nucleotides are TGCAGTGCTAGAGTCCCAGAAAAAGAGACCCAGTACTTC. It codes for CSARVPEKETQYF.

This chain connects TRBV3-1 to TRBJ2-1; 7 bases agree with TRBD2. Trimming at V came to 4 bases and at J to 6 bases, leaving 3 bases not matched to a gene. The germline V gene has CDR1 LGHDT and CDR2 YNNKEL (reference sequence). This CDR3 has 13 residues. This CDR3 reads CASSRLAINEQFF. Here the CDR3 DNA reads TGTGCCAGCAGCCGACTAGCTATCAATGAGCAGTTCTTC.

In this sample, this clonotype turned up many times. This chain uses TRBV12-3 or TRBV12-4 with TRBJ1-1; D is possibly TRBD1 (5 bases). V was trimmed by 3 bases and J by 2 bases, leaving 10 bases between them. The CDR3 is made up of 14 amino acids. DNA for the CDR3: TGTGCCAGCAGTTTGGCAGGGCTCAACACTGAAGCTTTCTTT. It yields the protein CASSLAGLNTEAFF.

This clonotype has at least ten counts. This chain joins TRBV6-5 and TRBJ2-7, with D maybe TRBD2 (5 bases). The V gene's germline CDR1 is MNHEY and CDR2 SVGAGI. The CDR3 sequence is 16 residues long. V gave up 0 bases and J gave up 5 bases, with 17 bases separating them. The CDR3 protein is CASSYSTRYGSNEQYF. The DNA for the CDR3 is TGTGCCAGCAGTTACTCGACCCGGTATGGGAGCAACGAGCAGTACTTC.

At least ten counts were recorded for this clonotype. The rearrangement uses TRBV20-1 and TRBJ2-7; TRBD2 matches 11 bases. V shed 1 base, J shed 5 bases, and the junction held 7 bases outside the gene matches. The CDR3 extends over 15 amino acids. The germline CDR1 and CDR2 sequences are DFQATT and SNEGSKA (reference sequence). The CDR3, as DNA: TGCAGTGCTAGAGTTCCCGGGACTAGCGGCAACGAGCAGTACTTC. Its protein product is CSARVPGTSGNEQYF.

This rearrangement joins TRBV9 to TRBJ1-5; the D gene is possibly TRBD1 (5 bases). CDR3 length: 14 amino acids. Trimming cost V 3 bases and J 1 base, with 8 bases left between them. Germline CDR1 is SGDLS and CDR2 is YYNGEE. CDR3 in DNA: TGTGCCAGCAGCGCCGACAGAAGCAATCAGCCCCAGCATTTT. Its translation is CASSADRSNQPQHF.

Ten or more counts support this clonotype. The gene calls are TRBV7-9 and TRBJ1-5; unclear D gene. The CDR3 length is 15 residues. The V end was cut by 4 bases, the J end by 2 bases, with 12 bases between. The germline CDR1 and CDR2 sequences are SEHNR and FQNEAQ (reference sequence). This chain's CDR3 is CASSSSDERNQPQHF. The CDR3 DNA reads TGTGCCAGCAGCTCCTCGGACGAGCGCAATCAGCCCCAGCATTTT.

The chain carries TRBV20-1 and TRBJ2-2, with D perhaps given as TRBD1 or TRBD2 (7 bases each). The length of the CDR3 is 13 residues. Trimming stripped 3 bases from V and 6 bases from J, with 11 bases between. Per germline, CDR1 DFQATT and CDR2 SNEGSKA (reference sequence). CDR3 loop: CSASSGGAGELFF. The CDR3 DNA reads as TGCAGTGCTAGCTCAGGGGGGGCCGGGGAGCTGTTTTTT.

The chain employs TRBV28 and TRBJ2-1, with a weak D call TRBD2 (6 bases). The CDR3 extends over 16 amino acids. CDR1 is MDHEN, CDR2 SYDVKM, per germline. Trimming left V 2 bases short and J 2 bases short, with 13 bases between. CDR3 sequence reads: CASSLDGGVTYNEQFF. In nucleotides, the CDR3 is TGTGCCAGCAGTTTAGATGGCGGGGTAACCTACAATGAGCAGTTCTTC. The entire variable domain, with the rest obtained from reference TRBV28 and TRBJ2-1, is as follows: DVKVTQSSRYLVKRTGEKVFLECVQDMDHENMFWYRQDPGLGLRLIYFSYDVKMKEKGDIPEGYSVSREKKERFSLILESASTNQTSMYLCASSLDGGVTYNEQFFGPGTRLTVL.